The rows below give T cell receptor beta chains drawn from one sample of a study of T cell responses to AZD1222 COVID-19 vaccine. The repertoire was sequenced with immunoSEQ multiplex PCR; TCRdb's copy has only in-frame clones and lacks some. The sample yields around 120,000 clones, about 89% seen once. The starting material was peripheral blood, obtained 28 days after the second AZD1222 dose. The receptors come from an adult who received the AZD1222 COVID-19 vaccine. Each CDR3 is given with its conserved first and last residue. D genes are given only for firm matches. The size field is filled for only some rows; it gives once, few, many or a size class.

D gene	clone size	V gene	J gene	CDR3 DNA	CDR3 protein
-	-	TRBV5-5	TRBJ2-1	TGTGCCAGCAGCGGGGAGGGACAGCTAGTAACAAATGAGCAGTTCTTC	CASSGEGQLVTNEQFF
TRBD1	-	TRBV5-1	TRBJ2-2	TGCGCCAGCAGCTCCTTTGGTGACCCAGGGGGTAAGGACACCGGGGAGCTGTTTTTT	CASSSFGDPGGKDTGELFF
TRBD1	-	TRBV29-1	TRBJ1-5	TGCAGCGTGCAAACCGGGACAGCCAACAATCAGCCCCAGCATTTT	CSVQTGTANNQPQHF
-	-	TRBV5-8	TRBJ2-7	TGTGCCAGCAGCTCTCGTGGGACCGCCAGAACCTACGAGCAGTACTTC	CASSSRGTARTYEQYF
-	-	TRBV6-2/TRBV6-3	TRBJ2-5	TGTGCCAGCAGTTATTATCGGGTACCGACCCCGGGGACCCAGTACTTC	CASSYYRVPTPGTQYF
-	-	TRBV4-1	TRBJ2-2	TGCGCCAGCAGCCAGGCGACTCTCCCCGGGGAGCTGTTTTTT	CASSQATLPGELFF
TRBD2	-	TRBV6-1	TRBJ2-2	TGTGCCAGCAGTGAACTTTGGACTAGCGGGAGTTTCGGGGAGCTGTTTTTT	CASSELWTSGSFGELFF
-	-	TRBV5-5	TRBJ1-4	TGTGCCAGCAGCTTTGGGGAGGCAACTAATGAAAAACTGTTTTTT	CASSFGEATNEKLFF
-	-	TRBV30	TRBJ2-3	TGTGCCTGGAGTGTACGTGATACGCAGTATTTT	CAWSVRDTQYF
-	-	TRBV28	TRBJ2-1	TGTGCCAGCAGTGCCGAGACTGGGGGCTCCTACAATGAGCAGTTCTTC	CASSAETGGSYNEQFF
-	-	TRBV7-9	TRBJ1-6	TGTGCCAGCAGCCCCGACGGGACACCCCTCCACTTT	CASSPDGTPLHF
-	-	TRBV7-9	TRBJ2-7	TGTGCCAGCGCCAGACAGAACGTCTACGAGCAGTACTTC	CASARQNVYEQYF
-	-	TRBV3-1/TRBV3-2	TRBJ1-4	TGTGCCAGCAGCCCAAGCCACAGTCCTGAAAAACTGTTTTTT	CASSPSHSPEKLFF
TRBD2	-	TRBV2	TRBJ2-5	TGTGCCAGCAGTGAAGGATGGGCGGGAGCTCCCCATGTTGCCCAGTACTTC	CASSEGWAGAPHVAQYF
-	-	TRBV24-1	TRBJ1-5	TGTGCCACCAGTGTATACAGTTATAGCAATCAGCCCCAGCATTTT	CATSVYSYSNQPQHF
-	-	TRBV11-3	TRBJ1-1	TGTGCCAGCAGCCGGGGGGCTGAAGCTTTCTTT	CASSRGAEAFF
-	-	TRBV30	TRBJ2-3	TGTGCCTGTAAGCCGGGACCCAGAATCACAGATACGCAGTATTTT	CACKPGPRITDTQYF
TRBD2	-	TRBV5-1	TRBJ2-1	TGCGCCAGCAGCTTGGTGACTAGCGGGTACAATGAGCAGTTCTTC	CASSLVTSGYNEQFF
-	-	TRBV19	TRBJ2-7	TGTGCCAGTAGTATAGGCCGGCCCCAACGAGGATACGAGCAGTACTTC	CASSIGRPQRGYEQYF
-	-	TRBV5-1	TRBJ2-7	TGCGCCAGCAGCTCTCGGGGACATTCCTCCTACGAGCAGTACTTC	CASSSRGHSSYEQYF
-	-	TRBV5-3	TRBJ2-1	TGTGCCAGAAGCTTGGGCCCCTGGCAGTTCTTC	CARSLGPWQFF
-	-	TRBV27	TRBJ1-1	TGTGCCAGCAGTTTATCACTCGTGAACACTGAAGCTTTCTTT	CASSLSLVNTEAFF
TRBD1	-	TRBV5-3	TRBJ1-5	TGTGCCAGAAGCTTTTTGTGGGGGACAGGGTGGGATTGTCAGCCCCAGCATTTT	CARSFLWGTGWDCQPQHF
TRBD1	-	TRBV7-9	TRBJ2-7	TGTGCCAGCAGCTTACTTAGTTTAGGGGGCGAGTACGAGCAGTACTTC	CASSLLSLGGEYEQYF
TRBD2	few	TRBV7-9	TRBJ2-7	TGTGCCAGCAGCTTGGCTAGCGGTCTGTCCTACGAGCAGTACTTC	CASSLASGLSYEQYF
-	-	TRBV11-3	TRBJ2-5	TGTGCCAGCAGCACCAGAAACCGGCCAGGACAAGAGACCCAGTACTTC	CASSTRNRPGQETQYF
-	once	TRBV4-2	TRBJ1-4	TGTGCCAGCAGCCGGCCATCAGGGGCAACTAATGAAAAACTGTTTTTT	CASSRPSGATNEKLFF
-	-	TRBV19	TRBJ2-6	TGTGCCAGTAGTATCGGTAGGAGCTCTGGGGCCAACGTCCTGACTTTC	CASSIGRSSGANVLTF
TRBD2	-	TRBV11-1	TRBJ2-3	TGTGCCAGCAGCTCCGGGGGGGGTTGGACAGATACGCAGTATTTT	CASSSGGGWTDTQYF
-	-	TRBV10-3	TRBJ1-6	TGTGCCATCAGTGAGAGGCAGGATAATTCACCCCTCCACTTT	CAISERQDNSPLHF
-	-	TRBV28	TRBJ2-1	TGTGCCAGCTTAGTAGCTTGGGGTGAGCAGTTCTTC	CASLVAWGEQFF
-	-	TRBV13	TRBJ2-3	TGTGCCAGCAGCTTAGGGACTAGCACAGATACGCAGTATTTT	CASSLGTSTDTQYF
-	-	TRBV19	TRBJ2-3	TGTGCCAGTAGTATAGTAGGGGGTACGACAGATACGCAGTATTTT	CASSIVGGTTDTQYF
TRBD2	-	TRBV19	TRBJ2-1	TGTGCCAGTAGTATTCGCAGTCTAGCGGGGGGGCTCGAGCAGTTCTTC	CASSIRSLAGGLEQFF
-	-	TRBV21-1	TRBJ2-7	TGTGCCAGCAGCAAACCTTCTTTGGGGCTAGCGGGAGGTTACGAGCAGTACTTC	CASSKPSLGLAGGYEQYF
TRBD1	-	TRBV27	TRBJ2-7	TGTGCCAGCAGTTTTTTTAGGGGGCAGGTCTACGAGCAGTACTTC	CASSFFRGQVYEQYF
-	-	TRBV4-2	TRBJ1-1	TGTGCCAGCAGCCAAGATACGGGATTAGTGAATACTGAAGCTTTCTTT	CASSQDTGLVNTEAFF
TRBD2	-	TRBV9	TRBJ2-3	TGTGCCAGCAGCGTTAGGACTAGCGGCACAGATACGCAGTATTTT	CASSVRTSGTDTQYF
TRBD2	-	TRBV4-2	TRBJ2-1	TGTGCCAGCAGACTAGCGGGGAATGAGCAGTTCTTC	CASRLAGNEQFF
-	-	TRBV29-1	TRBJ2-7	TGCAGCGTTGTCGCAGGGGACCACGAGCAGTACTTC	CSVVAGDHEQYF
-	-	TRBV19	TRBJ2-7	TGTGCCAACCCCTACGAGCAGTACTTC	CANPYEQYF
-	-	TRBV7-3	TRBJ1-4	TGTGCCAGCAGCTCAGGGTCTAATGAAAAACTGTTTTTT	CASSSGSNEKLFF
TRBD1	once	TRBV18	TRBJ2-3	TGTGCCAGCTCACCCGGACAGGCAGAGCGGGATACGCAGTATTTT	CASSPGQAERDTQYF
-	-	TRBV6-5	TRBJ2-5	TGTGCCAGCAGCCGAACAAGGCAAGAGACCCAGTACTTC	CASSRTRQETQYF
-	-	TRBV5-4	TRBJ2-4	TGTGCCAGCAGCTTGGAAGGGGGGGGGTCCAAAAACATTCAGTACTTC	CASSLEGGGSKNIQYF
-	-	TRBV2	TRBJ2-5	TGTGCCAGCAGTGAAGCGCTTTGGGGGGAGACCCAGTACTTC	CASSEALWGETQYF
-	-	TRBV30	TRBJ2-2	TGTGCCTGGAGTATACTAGGGGCGGACGCCGGGGAGCTGTTTTTT	CAWSILGADAGELFF
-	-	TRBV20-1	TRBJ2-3	TGCAGTGCTAGAGAGGTGGATACGCAGTATTTT	CSAREVDTQYF
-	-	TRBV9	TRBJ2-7	TGTGCCAGCAGCGTAGTCCCCGGCGAGCAGTACTTC	CASSVVPGEQYF
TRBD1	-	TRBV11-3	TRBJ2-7	TGTGCCAGCAGCCTGGGGACAGAGACCTCCTACGAGCAGTACTTC	CASSLGTETSYEQYF
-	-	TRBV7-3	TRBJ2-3	TGTGCCAGCAGCTTAGCGGGGACGGGCGGAGATACGCAGTATTTT	CASSLAGTGGDTQYF
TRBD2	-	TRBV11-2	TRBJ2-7	TGTGCCAGCAGCTTAGAACTAGCGGGAGGCTACGAGCAGTACTTC	CASSLELAGGYEQYF
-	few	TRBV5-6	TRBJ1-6	TGTGCCAGCAGCTTGTCTGGGGAGGCGGTTTCACCCCTCCACTTT	CASSLSGEAVSPLHF
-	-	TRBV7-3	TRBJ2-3	TGTGCCAGCAGCTTCCAGGGTAGCATAGATACGCAGTATTTT	CASSFQGSIDTQYF
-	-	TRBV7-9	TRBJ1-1	TGTGCCAGCATCGCGGCCCAATGGTCCACTGAAGCTTTCTTT	CASIAAQWSTEAFF
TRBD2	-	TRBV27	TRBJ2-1	TGTGCCAGCACCCCCCTAGGGGGGCGGGGGGATGAGCAGTTCTTC	CASTPLGGRGDEQFF
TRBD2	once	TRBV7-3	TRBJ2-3	TGTGCCAGCAGCTTAAATGGAATCTTAGCGGGGGACCTCTCAACAGATACGCAGTATTTT	CASSLNGILAGDLSTDTQYF
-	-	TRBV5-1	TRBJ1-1	TGCGCCAGCATTGTCACTGAAGCTTTCTTT	CASIVTEAFF
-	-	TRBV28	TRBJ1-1	TGTGCCAGCAGTTTAGGGCACCGTACCTCTGAAGCTTTCTTT	CASSLGHRTSEAFF